The 3 T cell receptor beta chains given below trace back to one sample, sequenced in a study of beta chain features in type 1 diabetes. The sequenced template was cDNA made from the entire isolated RNA. Assay: immunoSEQ multiplex PCR; the TCRdb copy retains only in-frame clones and omits some. The table lists about 350,000 clones, about 20% of them singletons. Sequences were obtained from naive CD4+ T cells from blood. Source of these receptors: a woman aged 18-35 years in good health.

Only a few counts were recorded for this clone. The CDR3 nucleotides read TGTGCCAGCAGCATCGAGGGGGTTCAGCCCCAGCATTTT. Its translation: CASSIEGVQPQHF. This chain links TRBV13 with TRBJ1-5, with D perhaps TRBD1 (6 bases). Germline CDR1 PRHDT, CDR2 FYEKMQ (reference sequence). The CDR3 length is 13 residues. V lost 5 bases and J 6 bases, leaving 11 bases between the germline ends.

This clone has more than one count but fewer than ten. Because the CDR3's place on the DNA is in doubt, the DNA is left out and the CDR3 is given as listed by TCRdb. The chain joins TRBV5-8 to TRBJ1-2; the table assigns TRBD1, which was not confirmed against the DNA. Including both end residues, the CDR3 is 12 amino acids long. Germline V gene lookup returns CDR1 SGHTS and CDR2 YDEGEE. CDR3 residues: CASSLVGQGATF.

This clone was counted a few times. J is TRBJ2-1 and V is TRBV11-2, with 7 bases aligning to TRBD1. V shed 4 bases, J shed 0 bases, and the junction held 9 bases outside the gene matches. The length of the CDR3 is 17 residues. From germline, CDR1 is SGHAT and CDR2 FQNNGV. In nucleotides, the CDR3 is TGTGCCAGCAGCTACAGGGGCGGCGTAAGCTCCTACAATGAGCAGTTCTTC. As protein: CASSYRGGVSSYNEQFF.